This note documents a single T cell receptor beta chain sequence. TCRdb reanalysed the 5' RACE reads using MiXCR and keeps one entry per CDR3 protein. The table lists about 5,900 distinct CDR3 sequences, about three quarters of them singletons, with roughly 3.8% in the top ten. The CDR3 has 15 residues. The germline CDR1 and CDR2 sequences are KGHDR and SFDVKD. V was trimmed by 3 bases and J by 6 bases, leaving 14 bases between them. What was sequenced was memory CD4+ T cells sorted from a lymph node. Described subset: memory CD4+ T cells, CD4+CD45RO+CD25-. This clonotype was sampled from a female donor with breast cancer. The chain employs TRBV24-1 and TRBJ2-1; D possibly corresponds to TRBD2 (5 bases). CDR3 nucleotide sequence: TGTGCCACCAGTGATAGGAGCGGCGCTCTCAATGAGCAGTTCTTC. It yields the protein CATSDRSGALNEQFF.